Listed here are 23 T cell receptor beta chains from one sample, sequenced in a study of T cell clonality in common variable immunodeficiency. TCRdb keeps only in-frame clones here, not all; method: immunoSEQ multiplex PCR. Listed for the sample are 40,000 to 65,000 clones, none seen a single time. Sequencing was done on a sample of peripheral blood mononuclear cells. These receptors were obtained from a person aged 18 to 70 in good health.

This clone was detected many times. The missing CDR3 end, 3 residues past where the read stops, is filled in from the germline J gene. V is TRBV20-1 and J is TRBJ2-1; D is perhaps TRBD2 (6 bases). Germline-derived CDR1 and CDR2 are DFQATT and SNEGSKA (reference sequence). The V and J ends lost 5 bases and 8 bases respectively, with 13 bases between them. The CDR3 covers 12 residues. The sequenced CDR3 bases are TGCAGTGCTCCCGGGACTTTTTATGAG. This sequence encodes CSAPGTFYE. The whole CDR3 protein reads CSAPGTFYEQFF.

This clone was picked up many times. The read terminates 3 residues ahead of where the CDR3 ends, so the germline J gene completes it. The gene calls are TRBV20-1 and TRBJ1-4; D gene uncertain. This CDR3 is built from 14 residues. V was shortened by 6 bases and J by 2 bases, with 13 bases between the two germline ends. Germline V gene data show CDR1 as DFQATT and CDR2 as SNEGSKA (reference sequence). This CDR3 is CSAEGPGTNEKLFF. The CDR3 bases that were read are TGCAGTGCCGAAGGGCCTGGCACTAATGAAAAA.

At least ten counts were recorded for this clone. The CDR3 is cut off 3 residues early in the read; its end comes from the germline J gene. The chain uses TRBV20-1 and TRBJ1-1; tentative D call: TRBD1 (6 bases). V lost 6 bases and J lost 5, with 19 bases in between. CDR3 length equals 14 residues. Germline loops: CDR1 DFQATT, CDR2 SNEGSKA (reference sequence). Partial CDR3 DNA: TGCAGTGCAAAAGCCGCGGGGGCGCGGACTGAA. This encodes CSAKAAGARTE. The whole CDR3 sequence reads CSAKAAGARTEAFF.

Comments on this clone: The read stops 3 residues short of the end of the CDR3; the missing end is completed from the germline J gene. This chain joins TRBV7-2 and TRBJ1-1, with 8 bases that match TRBD1. Germline-derived CDR1 and CDR2 are SGHTA and FQGNSA. The CDR3 has 14 amino acids. With V trimmed by 4 bases and J by 7 bases, 8 bases remained unmatched. The CDR3 here is CASSSSRGQGEAFF. Incomplete CDR3 DNA: TGTGCCAGCAGCTCAAGCAGGGGGCAGGGTGAA.

This clone was seen many times. Sequencing ends 3 residues short of the CDR3 end; the germline J gene provides the rest. The V gene is TRBV12-5, the J gene TRBJ2-1; TRBD2 might be the D (5 bases). V was pared by 0 bases and J by 9 bases, with 9 bases between. Germline V lookup: CDR1 LGHNT, CDR2 FRNRAP. The CDR3 is 13 residues long. CDR3 DNA, as far as it was read: TGTGCTAGTGGTTTGGTACTAGACTCTGAG. Its translation: CASGLVLDSE. The full CDR3 reads CASGLVLDSEQFF.

This clone was observed many times. The read falls 3 residues short of the CDR3 end, and the missing part is taken from the germline J gene. The chain couples TRBV2 to TRBJ2-4, with D possibly being TRBD1 (6 bases). This CDR3 comprises 15 residues. CDR1 is SNHLY and CDR2 is FYNNEI in the germline V gene. CDR3 DNA (partial): TGTGCCAGCAGTGAATTTTTGGGGGCTATGGGACCT. It yields the protein CASSEFLGAMGP. The CDR3 in its entirety is CASSEFLGAMGPQYF.

This clone was seen ten or more times. Read coverage stops 3 residues before the CDR3 terminus; the germline J gene supplies the remainder. The chain employs TRBV13 and TRBJ1-6; perhaps TRBD1 as D (5 bases). V dropped 3 bases and J dropped 5 bases, with 8 bases sitting between them. The CDR3 is 14 amino acids. Per the germline V gene, CDR1 is PRHDT and CDR2 is FYEKMQ (reference sequence). The sequenced CDR3 bases are TGTGCCAGCAGCTTGGGGGGTGATAATTCACCC. This translates into CASSLGGDNSP. The entire CDR3 sequence reads CASSLGGDNSPLHF.

The table lists this clone with a few counts. Read sequence stops 3 residues before the CDR3 end, and the germline J gene provides the missing end. The chain has TRBV6-4 and TRBJ2-3, with 8 positions matching TRBD2. CDR3 size: 15 residues. Germline V gene lookup returns CDR1 MRHNA and CDR2 SNTAGT. The V segment lost 6 bases and the J segment 4 bases; nucleotides outside the gene matches: 9. CDR3 region: CASSPRGGASDTQYF. Incomplete CDR3 DNA: TGTGCCAGCAGCCCTCGGGGGGGAGCTTCAGATACG.

CDR3 DNA, as far as it was read: TGCAGTGCGGGCAGACTGAACACTGAA. This sequence encodes CSAGRLNTE. The entire CDR3 reads CSAGRLNTEAFF. V and J are TRBV20-1 and TRBJ1-1; D is ambiguous. The read ends 3 residues before the CDR3 terminus; that terminus is restored from the germline J gene. V gave up 6 bases and J gave up 0 bases, with 8 bases separating them. Germline lookup yields CDR1 DFQATT and CDR2 SNEGSKA (reference sequence). The CDR3 consists of 12 residues.

In its sample, this clone was seen many times. The read falls 3 residues short of the CDR3 end, and the missing part is taken from the germline J gene. The chain combines TRBV6-2 or TRBV6-3 with TRBJ2-6, with 7 bases aligning to TRBD1. The CDR3 contains 15 residues. The V gene end was trimmed by 6 bases and the J gene end by 4 bases; junction bases not matched to a gene: 6. CDR1 is MNHEY, CDR2 SVGEGT, per germline. CDR3 sequence reads: CASRGTGVGANVLTF. CDR3 DNA, as far as it was read: TGTGCCAGCAGGGGAACAGGGGTAGGGGCCAACGTC.

This clone was seen many times. The read is 3 residues too short to cover the CDR3 end, so that end is filled in from the germline J gene. This chain uses TRBV6-2 or TRBV6-3 with TRBJ2-1, with D unclear. This CDR3 is 11 amino acids long. Trimming removed 7 bases from V and 3 bases from J, with 4 bases in between. Germline V gives CDR1 MNHEY, CDR2 SVGEGT. This CDR3 reads CASTHYNEQFF. The sequenced CDR3 bases are TGTGCCAGCACCCACTACAATGAG.

This clone was observed at least ten times. The CDR3 end lies 3 residues beyond the end of the read and is filled in from the germline J gene. The chain joins TRBV19 to TRBJ1-1; 8 positions match TRBD1. This CDR3 is 16 amino acids long. V lost 4 bases, J lost 0 bases, and 7 bases stayed unmatched. CDR1 is LNHDA and CDR2 is SQIVND in the germline V gene (reference sequence). The CDR3: CASSTFDRGMNTEAFF. The CDR3 DNA, read in part, is TGTGCCAGTAGTACTTTCGACAGGGGAATGAACACTGAA.

This clone was observed many times. The CDR3 sequence is CASSLEGRNTEAFF. The CDR3 DNA, read in part, is TGCGCCAGCAGCTTGGAGGGGAGGAACACTGAA. The V and J genes are TRBV5-1 and TRBJ1-1; D might be TRBD1 (5 bases). The read comes to an end 3 residues before the CDR3 does, leaving the germline J gene to fill in the end. Germline V gene lookup returns CDR1 SGHRS and CDR2 YFSETQ. V lost 0 bases and J lost 1, with 7 bases in between. The CDR3 has 14 amino acids. The complete variable domain, with remaining parts taken from reference TRBV5-1 and TRBJ1-1, reads KAGVTQTPRYLIKTRGQQVTLSCSPISGHRSVSWYQQTPGQGLQFLFEYFSETQRNKGNFPGRFSGRQFSNSRSEMNVSTLELGDSALYLCASSLEGRNTEAFFGQGTRLTVV.

This clone was found many times. The read stops 3 residues short of the end of the CDR3; the missing end is completed from the germline J gene. The J gene is TRBJ1-2, the V gene TRBV6-2 or TRBV6-3; D is unclear. CDR3 length: 14 residues. V lost 8 bases, J lost 1 base, and 14 bases lay in between. Germline CDR1 is MNHEY and CDR2 is SVGEGT. The DNA read from the CDR3 is TGTGCCAGCGGCAGCGGAACCCGTAACTATGGC. Its protein is CASGSGTRNYG. The CDR3, in full, reads CASGSGTRNYGYTF.

This clone was detected ten times or more. The read falls 3 residues short of the CDR3 end, and the missing part is taken from the germline J gene. This chain uses TRBV5-1 with TRBJ2-1, with 11 positions matching TRBD2. With 1 base clipped from V and 1 base from J, the junction kept 10 bases outside the gene matches. The CDR3 consists of 19 residues. Germline V gene lookup returns CDR1 SGHRS and CDR2 YFSETQ. CDR3 region: CASSLQGLADPNSYNEQFF. CDR3 DNA (partial): TGCGCCAGCAGCTTGCAGGGACTAGCGGATCCAAATTCCTACAATGAG.

This clone showed up many times. The part of the CDR3 DNA that was read is TGTGCCAGCAGCTTCCCGGGGGTAACAGATACG. Amino acids: CASSFPGVTDT. The complete CDR3 protein is CASSFPGVTDTQYF. V is TRBV5-5 and J is TRBJ2-3; TRBD2 might be the D (6 bases). The CDR3 extends 3 residues past the end of the read, so its final part is completed from the germline J gene. Trimming removed 2 bases from V and 3 bases from J, with 10 bases in between. CDR1 and CDR2 from the germline V gene are SGHKS and YYEKEE (reference sequence). This CDR3 region has 14 residues.

This clone came up many times. The CDR3 extends 3 residues past the end of the read, so its final part is completed from the germline J gene. The chain employs TRBV19 and TRBJ2-2; D is perhaps TRBD1 (6 bases). Trimming stripped 6 bases from V and 0 bases from J, with 8 bases between. CDR1 LNHDA and CDR2 SQIVND come from the germline V gene (reference sequence). This CDR3 comprises 14 residues. The part of the CDR3 DNA that was read is TGTGCCAGTAGGGGGACACCGAACACCGGGGAG. It translates to CASRGTPNTGE. The whole CDR3 protein is CASRGTPNTGELFF.

Many counts were recorded for this clone. From the germline J gene comes the end of the CDR3, since the read stops 3 residues before it. V usage is TRBV18 and J usage is TRBJ2-1; a weak D match, TRBD1 (5 bases). Trimming removed 2 bases from V and 0 bases from J, with 11 bases in between. This CDR3 region has 16 residues. Germline V gene data show CDR1 as KGHSH and CDR2 as LQKENI. The chain's CDR3 is CASSPLTGPSYNEQFF. CDR3 DNA (partial): TGTGCCAGCTCACCATTAACAGGACCCTCCTACAATGAG.

At least ten counts were recorded for this clone. The sequence runs out 3 residues before the end of the CDR3; the remainder is reconstructed from the germline J gene. V usage is TRBV20-1 and J usage is TRBJ1-5, with a tentative D call TRBD1 (6 bases). V gave up 6 bases and J gave up 0 bases, with 15 bases separating them. This CDR3 comprises 15 residues. The V gene's germline CDR1 is DFQATT and CDR2 SNEGSKA (reference sequence). Partial CDR3 DNA: TGCAGTGCCCGCCAGGACAGTTATAGCAATCAGCCC. It translates to CSARQDSYSNQP. The whole CDR3 protein is CSARQDSYSNQPQHF.

This clone was counted ten times or more. The sequenced CDR3 bases are TGCAGTGCTAGCAGCGGGACTAGCGGGAGAGCCACCTACAATGAG. Its translation is CSASSGTSGRATYNE. Given in full, the CDR3 is CSASSGTSGRATYNEQFF. The gene calls are TRBV20-1 and TRBJ2-1, with 14 positions matching TRBD2. From the germline J gene comes the end of the CDR3, since the read stops 3 residues before it. Trimming at V came to 3 bases and at J to 2 bases, leaving 9 bases not matched to a gene. Germline CDR1 and CDR2: DFQATT and SNEGSKA (reference sequence). The CDR3 is made up of 18 amino acids.

This clone was observed many times. From the germline J gene comes the end of the CDR3, since the read stops 3 residues before it. The chain has TRBV7-8 and TRBJ2-7; TRBD1 might be the D (5 bases). From germline, CDR1 is SGHVS and CDR2 FQNEAQ. CDR3 size: 15 residues. V lost 1 base to trimming and J lost 1 base, with 11 bases between them. CDR3 DNA (partial): TGTGCCAGCAGCTTAGGTCAGGGCTTATCCTACGAG. Translating gives CASSLGQGLSYE. Given in full, the CDR3 is CASSLGQGLSYEQYF. The whole variable domain, filled in from reference TRBV7-8 and TRBJ2-7, reads GAGVSQSPRYKVAKRGQDVALRCDPISGHVSLFWYQQALGQGPEFLTYFQNEAQLDKSGLPSDRFFAERPEGSVSTLKIQRTQQEDSAVYLCASSLGQGLSYEQYFGPGTRLTVT.

This clone was seen repeatedly, ten times or more. CDR3 bases read: TGTGCCAGCAGTTACTCGGCTACTAGTTACGAG. Translating it yields CASSYSATSYE. The whole CDR3 region reads CASSYSATSYEQYF. The rearrangement links TRBV6-2 or TRBV6-3 to TRBJ2-7; tentatively, D is TRBD2 (5 bases). Sequencing ends 3 residues short of the CDR3 end; the germline J gene provides the rest. The V and J ends lost 0 bases and 4 bases respectively, with 10 bases between them. Germline CDR1 is MNHEY and CDR2 is SVGEGT. The CDR3 is 14 amino acids.

About this clone itself: Sequencing ends 3 residues short of the CDR3 end; the germline J gene provides the rest. This chain connects TRBV20-1 to TRBJ2-7; 10 nucleotides align to TRBD2. The junction had 6 bases not matched to a gene; V was cut back by 4 bases and J by 0 bases. In germline, CDR1 is DFQATT, CDR2 SNEGSKA (reference sequence). The length of the CDR3 is 15 residues. The sequenced part of the CDR3 DNA is TGCAGTGCTACTCCCGGGACTAGCGACTCCTACGAG. Translated: CSATPGTSDSYE. The entire CDR3 is CSATPGTSDSYEQYF.